Each of the 17 T cell receptor beta chains below was sequenced from the same sample in a study of blood T cell repertoires in COVID-19. Assay used: immunoSEQ multiplex PCR; TCRdb lists only in-frame clones, some missing. The sample holds under 30,000 clones; 70% to 90% are singletons and the top ten take 3.5%. The sequencing sample was made of peripheral blood. The receptors here all came from a human donor in a cohort sampled during active COVID-19.

This clone was seen just once. V gene TRBV7-9 combines with J gene TRBJ2-5; the match to TRBD1 covers 8 bases. CDR3 size: 14 residues. V lost 4 bases, J lost 5 bases, and 6 bases stayed unmatched. CDR1 is SEHNR, CDR2 FQNEAQ, per germline (reference sequence). For the CDR3, the DNA is TGTGCCAGCAGCTCGGACAGGGTGATCGAGACCCAGTACTTC. As protein: CASSSDRVIETQYF. The entire variable domain, with the rest obtained from reference TRBV7-9 and TRBJ2-5, is as follows: DTGVSQNPRHKITKRGQNVTFRCDPISEHNRLYWYRQTLGQGPEFLTYFQNEAQLEKSRLLSDRFSAERPKGSFSTLEIQRTEQGDSAMYLCASSSDRVIETQYFGPGTRLLVL.

J is TRBJ1-3 and V is TRBV6-6; 8 nucleotides line up with TRBD1. The CDR3 is 17 residues long. Unmatched junction bases numbered 14, after V lost 6 bases and J lost 4 bases. From germline, CDR1 is MNHNY and CDR2 SVGAGI (reference sequence). The CDR3 reads CASSRTDRGAHGNTIYF. In DNA form, the CDR3 reads TGTGCCAGCAGCCGAACTGACAGGGGAGCGCACGGAAACACCATATATTTT.

The V call is TRBV19, the J call TRBJ2-7, with D possibly matching TRBD2 (6 bases). Germline values: CDR1 LNHDA, CDR2 SQIVND (reference sequence). CDR3 length equals 15 residues. The V end lost 3 bases, the J end lost 7 bases, and 19 bases lay between the germline ends. The DNA of the CDR3 is TGTGCCAGTAGTATTCCCGGGACTTCCCTGGGGGAGCAGTACTTC. This codes for CASSIPGTSLGEQYF.

The chain joins TRBV5-1 to TRBJ2-1, with D possibly being TRBD2 (6 bases). The V and J ends lost 3 bases and 8 bases respectively, with 15 bases between them. From germline, CDR1 is SGHRS and CDR2 YFSETQ. The CDR3 consists of 14 residues. The CDR3 DNA follows: TGCGCCAGCAGCTCCAGGGTCGGGGAGGATGAGCAGTTCTTC. It encodes CASSSRVGEDEQFF. The variable domain in full, with the rest retrieved from reference TRBV5-1 and TRBJ2-1, is KAGVTQTPRYLIKTRGQQVTLSCSPISGHRSVSWYQQTPGQGLQFLFEYFSETQRNKGNFPGRFSGRQFSNSRSEMNVSTLELGDSALYLCASSSRVGEDEQFFGPGTRLTVL.

The V call is TRBV9, the J call TRBJ2-2, with 7 positions matching TRBD2. Germline V gene sequence: CDR1 SGDLS, CDR2 YYNGEE. V was clipped by 2 bases and J by 4 bases; unmatched bases: 5. The CDR3 length is 15 residues. The CDR3 sequence is CASSVSGAGTGELFF. CDR3 sequence (DNA): TGTGCCAGCAGCGTGAGCGGGGCGGGCACCGGGGAGCTGTTTTTT. Using reference TRBV9 and TRBJ2-2 for the parts outside the CDR3, the full variable domain is DSGVTQTPKHLITATGQRVTLRCSPRSGDLSVYWYQQSLDQGLQFLIQYYNGEERAKGNILERFSAQQFPDLHSELNLSSLELGDSALYFCASSVSGAGTGELFFGEGSRLTVL.

The V and J genes are TRBV19 and TRBJ1-1; TRBD1 matches at 8 bases. The germline V gene has CDR1 LNHDA and CDR2 SQIVND (reference sequence). With V trimmed by 5 bases and J by 4 bases, 6 bases remained unmatched. The length of the CDR3 is 14 residues. The CDR3 DNA follows: TGTGCCAGTAGTCCGACAGGGGTGAGCACTGAAGCTTTCTTT. Amino acids: CASSPTGVSTEAFF.

This clone appeared a single time. The J gene is TRBJ2-3, the V gene TRBV7-8; 13 positions agree with TRBD2. The V gene's germline CDR1 is SGHVS and CDR2 FQNEAQ. The CDR3 extends over 16 amino acids. V lost 5 bases to trimming and J lost 3 bases; unmatched junction nucleotides: 5. In DNA, the CDR3 is TGTGCCAGCAGCATACTAGCGGGGGGGCAGACAGATACGCAGTATTTT. Protein sequence: CASSILAGGQTDTQYF.

The chain joins TRBV30 to TRBJ2-1, with a possible D match to TRBD1 (6 bases). V lost 1 base and J lost 9, with 16 bases in between. The CDR3 length is 14 residues. Germline CDR1 is GTSNPN and CDR2 is SVGIG (reference sequence). CDR3 DNA: TGTGCCTGGAGTGCACCTAGCCGAGGGGGTGAGCAGTTCTTC. It codes for CAWSAPSRGGEQFF.

The V gene is TRBV7-2, the J gene TRBJ1-2, with D unresolved. The V end was cut by 1 base, the J end by 5 bases, with 8 bases between. The CDR3 covers 13 residues. CDR1 and CDR2 from the germline V gene are SGHTA and FQGNSA. In DNA form, the CDR3 reads TGTGCCAGCAGCTTAGGCGGGATTTATGGCTACACCTTC. The encoded protein is CASSLGGIYGYTF.

The rearrangement uses TRBV28 and TRBJ1-5, with TRBD1 matching 10 bases. Germline V gives CDR1 MDHEN, CDR2 SYDVKM. This CDR3 region has 15 residues. V gave up 6 bases and J gave up 6 bases; unmatched junction bases: 8. CDR3 bases: TGTGCCAGCAGCTCCCCGGGACAGGGGTTTCAGCCCCAGCATTTT. This gives the protein CASSSPGQGFQPQHF. Drawing the rest from reference TRBV28 and TRBJ1-5, the complete variable domain is DVKVTQSSRYLVKRTGEKVFLECVQDMDHENMFWYRQDPGLGLRLIYFSYDVKMKEKGDIPEGYSVSREKKERFSLILESASTNQTSMYLCASSSPGQGFQPQHFGDGTRLSIL.

V and J are TRBV6-4 and TRBJ2-3; weak D call: TRBD2 (7 bases). Trimming pared 4 bases from V and 5 bases from J, leaving 16 bases between. Germline assignment: CDR1 MRHNA and CDR2 SNTAGT. The CDR3 consists of 15 residues. The CDR3 here is CASSVSGGQRDTQYF. The CDR3 DNA is TGTGCCAGCAGTGTATCCGGGGGGCAGAGAGATACGCAGTATTTT.

CDR3 in DNA: TGTGCCAGCGGGGCTCTCTATGAGGAAAAACTGTTTTTT. Translation: CASGALYEEKLFF. The rearrangement links TRBV28 to TRBJ1-4, with D tentatively TRBD1 (5 bases). The CDR3 is 13 residues long. In germline, CDR1 is MDHEN, CDR2 SYDVKM. V lost 8 bases and J 8 bases, leaving 15 bases between the germline ends.

This sequence joins TRBV7-2 and TRBJ2-2; tentatively, D is TRBD2 (5 bases). The germline CDR1 and CDR2 sequences are SGHTA and FQGNSA. The ends were cut back, 3 bases at V and 5 bases at J, with 13 bases in the middle. The CDR3 has 15 amino acids. CDR3: CASSLGGSGTGELFF. The CDR3 DNA reads TGTGCCAGCAGCTTGGGCGGGTCGGGGACCGGGGAGCTGTTTTTT.

V and J are TRBV27 and TRBJ1-1; 8 nucleotides match TRBD1. V lost 3 bases to trimming and J lost 8 bases; unmatched junction nucleotides: 5. Germline-derived CDR1 and CDR2 are MNHEY and SMNVEV (reference sequence). This CDR3 is built from 13 residues. The CDR3 region has the DNA TGTGCCAGCAGTTTTTCTCCAGGGGGCGAAGCTTTCTTT. This encodes CASSFSPGGEAFF.

This clone was detected only once. The genes are TRBV5-1 and TRBJ2-7; 7 bases agree with TRBD1. Germline CDR1 reads SGHRS; CDR2 reads YFSETQ. The CDR3 extends over 13 amino acids. The V and J ends lost 5 bases and 6 bases, in that order; junction bases with no gene match: 8. The CDR3 nucleotides read TGCGCCAGCAGGCAGACAGGGTACCTCGAGCAGTACTTC. Residues: CASRQTGYLEQYF.

V is TRBV11-2 and J is TRBJ2-5, with 8 bases that match TRBD2. From germline, CDR1 is SGHAT and CDR2 FQNNGV. V dropped 0 bases and J dropped 5; count of bases not matched to a gene: 2. CDR3 length: 14 amino acids. CDR3 in DNA: TGTGCCAGCAGCTTAGACCGACTAGCGGAGACCCAGTACTTC. This translates into CASSLDRLAETQYF.

V is TRBV6-5 and J is TRBJ2-1; no clear D gene. The CDR3 spans 15 residues. CDR1 and CDR2 (germline): MNHEY, SVGAGI. The V end lost 5 bases, the J end lost 2 bases, and 13 bases lay between the germline ends. CDR3 sequence reads: CASSNGLLAYNEQFF. The DNA for the CDR3 is TGTGCCAGCAGTAACGGGTTACTGGCCTACAATGAGCAGTTCTTC.